Below, 14 T cell receptor beta chains from the same sample are listed, as sequenced in a study of T cells in Graves' hyperthyroidism and ophthalmopathy. RNA transcripts gave rise to amplified TCR beta CDR3 regions. With the HTBI primer set, the TCR CDR3 went through a first round of RT-PCR. TCRdb used MiXCR to reprocess the multiplex PCR reads, holding one entry per CDR3 protein. This sample yields a few hundred thousand distinct CDR3 sequences, of which about 43% are seen a single time; about 7.9% belongs to the top ten. Material: peripheral blood or thyroid tissue (not recorded which). The receptors were sampled from a woman aged 18-35 years with Graves' hyperthyroidism.

This clonotype has at least ten counts. The chain has TRBV29-1 and TRBJ2-3, with D perhaps given as TRBD1 or TRBD2 (5 bases each). V lost 6 bases and J lost 8, with 15 bases in between. Germline assignment: CDR1 SQVTM and CDR2 ANQGSEA. The length of the CDR3 is 12 residues. For the CDR3, the DNA is TGCAGCGTGGGGGAGATCACGGGTACGCAGTATTTT. As protein: CSVGEITGTQYF.

This clonotype was observed many times. Its ends do not fully match the called genes, so a read error is possible. The V gene is TRBV5-1, the J gene TRBJ1-1, with TRBD1 as a possible D gene (5 bases). This CDR3 spans 14 amino acids. Germline V gene sequence: CDR1 SGHRS, CDR2 YFSETQ. CDR3 sequence (DNA): TGTGCCAGCAGCGTCCGGGACTCAAACACTGAAGCTTTCTTT. Translation: CASSVRDSNTEAFF.

A few counts support this clonotype. The V gene is TRBV5-1, the J gene TRBJ2-7; TRBD1 agrees at 9 bases. Germline CDR1 and CDR2: SGHRS and YFSETQ. The CDR3 is made up of 14 amino acids. The ends lost 4 bases at V and 5 bases at J; junction bases unmatched: 7. The CDR3 region has the DNA TGCGCCAGCAGCGATCCGGGACAGGGCCACGAGCAGTACTTC. It codes for CASSDPGQGHEQYF.

The chain carries TRBV29-1 and TRBJ2-2; perhaps TRBD1 as D (6 bases). Germline CDR1 reads SQVTM; CDR2 reads ANQGSEA. This CDR3 is built from 12 residues. Trimming cost V 8 bases and J 3 bases, with 10 bases left between them. CDR3 loop: CSSYRDTGELFF. In nucleotides, the CDR3 is TGCAGCAGTTACAGGGACACCGGGGAGCTGTTTTTT.

This clonotype turned up a few times. The chain is built from TRBV7-9 and TRBJ2-5; D remains unclear. The CDR3 is 14 amino acids. Per the germline V gene, CDR1 is SEHNR and CDR2 is FQNEAQ (reference sequence). Trimming took off 5 bases at V and 2 bases at J, with 12 bases between the two ends. The CDR3 protein is CASSGSRNQETQYF. The CDR3 region has the DNA TGTGCCAGCAGCGGTAGCAGAAATCAAGAGACCCAGTACTTC. Combining the CDR3 with reference TRBV7-9 and TRBJ2-5 gives the whole variable domain DTGVSQNPRHKITKRGQNVTFRCDPISEHNRLYWYRQTLGQGPEFLTYFQNEAQLEKSRLLSDRFSAERPKGSFSTLEIQRTEQGDSAMYLCASSGSRNQETQYFGPGTRLLVL.

The V gene is TRBV7-2, the J gene TRBJ1-1; maybe TRBD1 (5 bases). This CDR3 has 15 amino acids. V gave up 3 bases and J gave up 0 bases, with 11 bases separating them. In germline, CDR1 is SGHTA, CDR2 FQGNSA. CDR3: CASSFGAVMNTEAFF. DNA for the CDR3: TGTGCCAGCAGCTTTGGGGCAGTGATGAACACTGAAGCTTTCTTT.

This clonotype was seen only a few times. The rearrangement links TRBV20-1 to TRBJ2-7; D is possibly TRBD1 or TRBD2 (5 bases each). The ends were cut back, 0 bases at V and 6 bases at J, with 18 bases in the middle. Per germline, CDR1 DFQATT and CDR2 SNEGSKA (reference sequence). This CDR3 has 15 amino acids. CDR3 nucleotide sequence: TGCAGTGCTAGAGATCCGGGACCCAGAGGTGTCGAGCAGTACTTC. It codes for CSARDPGPRGVEQYF.

The chain links TRBV6-5 to TRBJ1-2; D is uncertain. The CDR3 runs to 13 residues. V lost 2 bases and J 2 bases, leaving 6 bases between the germline ends. Germline-derived CDR1 and CDR2 are MNHEY and SVGAGI. The CDR3 DNA reads TGTGCCAGCAGTTACAAGTACAACTATGGCTACACCTTC. This codes for CASSYKYNYGYTF.

Only a few counts were recorded for this clonotype. The chain uses TRBV9 and TRBJ1-4; D unclear. The CDR3 spans 14 residues. Looked up from germline, CDR1 is SGDLS and CDR2 is YYNGEE. Trimming left V 0 bases short and J 5 bases short, with 8 bases between. The CDR3 sequence is CASSVGRRNEKLFF. Here the CDR3 DNA reads TGTGCCAGCAGCGTAGGAAGACGGAATGAAAAACTGTTTTTT.

At least ten counts were recorded for this clonotype. This sequence joins TRBV7-9 and TRBJ1-2, with D uncertain. This CDR3 comprises 13 residues. Germline lookup yields CDR1 SEHNR and CDR2 FQNEAQ (reference sequence). V lost 2 bases, J lost 4 bases, and 8 bases lay in between. The CDR3 DNA follows: TGTGCCAGCAGCTTATCAACCTCCTATGGCTACACCTTC. Translating gives CASSLSTSYGYTF.

In its sample, this clonotype was seen a few times. The V and J genes are TRBV12-3 or TRBV12-4 and TRBJ1-2, with 12 positions matching TRBD1. The V and J ends lost 5 bases and 6 bases, in that order; junction bases with no gene match: 4. The CDR3 has 14 residues. CDR3 residues: CASSIRDRGHGYTF. The CDR3 coding sequence is TGTGCCAGCAGTATCCGGGACAGGGGGCATGGCTACACCTTC.

The chain recombines TRBV19 with TRBJ2-7; D ambiguous. CDR3 length: 12 residues. Deletions cut 6 bases from V and 2 bases from J, with 8 bases between. The germline V gene has CDR1 LNHDA and CDR2 SQIVND (reference sequence). DNA of the CDR3: TGTGCCAGTAGGGGCCCTACCTACGAGCAGTACTTC. This translates into CASRGPTYEQYF.

About this clonotype itself: At one end, the junction sequence differs from germline, possibly due to a read error. The rearrangement joins TRBV29-1 to TRBJ1-1, with a tentative D call TRBD1 (5 bases). In germline, CDR1 is SQVTM, CDR2 ANQGSEA. CDR3 length equals 12 residues. CDR3 bases: TGCAGCGTAGCGACACGGGACTCTGAATCTTTCTTT. Its translation: CSVATRDSESFF.

The gene calls are TRBV7-2 and TRBJ2-3; 7 bases are a match to TRBD2. Germline values: CDR1 SGHTA, CDR2 FQGNSA. The V and J ends lost 5 bases and 1 base, in that order; junction bases with no gene match: 15. The CDR3 length is 18 residues. CDR3 sequence: CASSILLRGGRRTDTQYF. The CDR3 region has the DNA TGTGCCAGCAGCATACTCCTAAGGGGAGGGCGTCGCACAGATACGCAGTATTTT. Filled out from reference TRBV7-2 and TRBJ2-3, the complete variable domain reads GAGVSQSPSNKVTEKGKDVELRCDPISGHTALYWYRQSLGQGLEFLIYFQGNSAPDKSGLPSDRFSAERTGGSVSTLTIQRTQQEDSAVYLCASSILLRGGRRTDTQYFGPGTRLTVL.